The source of this TCR beta chain is a study of cytomegalovirus exposure and HLA in healthy donors. Study information: One earlier analysis, a look at 150 million to 200 million T cells, found 117 million unique TCR beta sequences.

Germline V gene lookup returns CDR1 MGHRA and CDR2 YSYEKL. The CDR3 extends over 14 amino acids. Trimming took 4 bases from V and 3 from J, leaving 10 bases between them. Primers included in the PCR were 60 Vbeta and 13 Jbeta primers. Assay: immunoSEQ multiplex PCR; the TCRdb copy retains only in-frame clones and omits some. The sample records about 160,000 clones, about 79% being singletons. The study, taken as a whole, reports: Later genetic work tied a missense DCLRE1C variant to beta-chain V and J trimming. Indistinguishable V segments, including TRBV6-2 and TRBV6-3, were excluded. As was reported, the classifier diagnosed cytomegalovirus status with high specificity and sensitivity.

Comments on this clone: The antigen is unknown.

This chain uses TRBV4-1 with TRBJ1-3, with D unclear. Sequenced: PBMCs. The sequence came from a woman in her 50s in good health and CMV-seropositive. CDR3 sequence reads: CASSRGQIGNTIYF. The CDR3, as DNA: TGCGCCAGCAGCCGAGGGCAGATTGGAAACACCATATATTTT.